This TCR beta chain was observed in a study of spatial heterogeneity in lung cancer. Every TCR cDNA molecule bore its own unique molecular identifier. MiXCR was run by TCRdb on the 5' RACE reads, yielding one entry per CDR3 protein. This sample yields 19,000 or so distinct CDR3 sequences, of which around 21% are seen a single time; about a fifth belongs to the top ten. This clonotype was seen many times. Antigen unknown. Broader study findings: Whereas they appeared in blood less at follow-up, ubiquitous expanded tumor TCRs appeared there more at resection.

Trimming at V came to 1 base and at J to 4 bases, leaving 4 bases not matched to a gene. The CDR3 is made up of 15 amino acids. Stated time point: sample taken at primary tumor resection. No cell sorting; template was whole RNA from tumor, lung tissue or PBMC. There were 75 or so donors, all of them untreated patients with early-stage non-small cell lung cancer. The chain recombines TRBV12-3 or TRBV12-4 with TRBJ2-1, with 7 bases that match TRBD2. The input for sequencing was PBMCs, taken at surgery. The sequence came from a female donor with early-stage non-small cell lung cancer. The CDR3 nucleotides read TGTGCCAGCAGTTTAGTAGCGGGCGTATACAATGAGCAGTTCTTC. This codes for CASSLVAGVYNEQFF.